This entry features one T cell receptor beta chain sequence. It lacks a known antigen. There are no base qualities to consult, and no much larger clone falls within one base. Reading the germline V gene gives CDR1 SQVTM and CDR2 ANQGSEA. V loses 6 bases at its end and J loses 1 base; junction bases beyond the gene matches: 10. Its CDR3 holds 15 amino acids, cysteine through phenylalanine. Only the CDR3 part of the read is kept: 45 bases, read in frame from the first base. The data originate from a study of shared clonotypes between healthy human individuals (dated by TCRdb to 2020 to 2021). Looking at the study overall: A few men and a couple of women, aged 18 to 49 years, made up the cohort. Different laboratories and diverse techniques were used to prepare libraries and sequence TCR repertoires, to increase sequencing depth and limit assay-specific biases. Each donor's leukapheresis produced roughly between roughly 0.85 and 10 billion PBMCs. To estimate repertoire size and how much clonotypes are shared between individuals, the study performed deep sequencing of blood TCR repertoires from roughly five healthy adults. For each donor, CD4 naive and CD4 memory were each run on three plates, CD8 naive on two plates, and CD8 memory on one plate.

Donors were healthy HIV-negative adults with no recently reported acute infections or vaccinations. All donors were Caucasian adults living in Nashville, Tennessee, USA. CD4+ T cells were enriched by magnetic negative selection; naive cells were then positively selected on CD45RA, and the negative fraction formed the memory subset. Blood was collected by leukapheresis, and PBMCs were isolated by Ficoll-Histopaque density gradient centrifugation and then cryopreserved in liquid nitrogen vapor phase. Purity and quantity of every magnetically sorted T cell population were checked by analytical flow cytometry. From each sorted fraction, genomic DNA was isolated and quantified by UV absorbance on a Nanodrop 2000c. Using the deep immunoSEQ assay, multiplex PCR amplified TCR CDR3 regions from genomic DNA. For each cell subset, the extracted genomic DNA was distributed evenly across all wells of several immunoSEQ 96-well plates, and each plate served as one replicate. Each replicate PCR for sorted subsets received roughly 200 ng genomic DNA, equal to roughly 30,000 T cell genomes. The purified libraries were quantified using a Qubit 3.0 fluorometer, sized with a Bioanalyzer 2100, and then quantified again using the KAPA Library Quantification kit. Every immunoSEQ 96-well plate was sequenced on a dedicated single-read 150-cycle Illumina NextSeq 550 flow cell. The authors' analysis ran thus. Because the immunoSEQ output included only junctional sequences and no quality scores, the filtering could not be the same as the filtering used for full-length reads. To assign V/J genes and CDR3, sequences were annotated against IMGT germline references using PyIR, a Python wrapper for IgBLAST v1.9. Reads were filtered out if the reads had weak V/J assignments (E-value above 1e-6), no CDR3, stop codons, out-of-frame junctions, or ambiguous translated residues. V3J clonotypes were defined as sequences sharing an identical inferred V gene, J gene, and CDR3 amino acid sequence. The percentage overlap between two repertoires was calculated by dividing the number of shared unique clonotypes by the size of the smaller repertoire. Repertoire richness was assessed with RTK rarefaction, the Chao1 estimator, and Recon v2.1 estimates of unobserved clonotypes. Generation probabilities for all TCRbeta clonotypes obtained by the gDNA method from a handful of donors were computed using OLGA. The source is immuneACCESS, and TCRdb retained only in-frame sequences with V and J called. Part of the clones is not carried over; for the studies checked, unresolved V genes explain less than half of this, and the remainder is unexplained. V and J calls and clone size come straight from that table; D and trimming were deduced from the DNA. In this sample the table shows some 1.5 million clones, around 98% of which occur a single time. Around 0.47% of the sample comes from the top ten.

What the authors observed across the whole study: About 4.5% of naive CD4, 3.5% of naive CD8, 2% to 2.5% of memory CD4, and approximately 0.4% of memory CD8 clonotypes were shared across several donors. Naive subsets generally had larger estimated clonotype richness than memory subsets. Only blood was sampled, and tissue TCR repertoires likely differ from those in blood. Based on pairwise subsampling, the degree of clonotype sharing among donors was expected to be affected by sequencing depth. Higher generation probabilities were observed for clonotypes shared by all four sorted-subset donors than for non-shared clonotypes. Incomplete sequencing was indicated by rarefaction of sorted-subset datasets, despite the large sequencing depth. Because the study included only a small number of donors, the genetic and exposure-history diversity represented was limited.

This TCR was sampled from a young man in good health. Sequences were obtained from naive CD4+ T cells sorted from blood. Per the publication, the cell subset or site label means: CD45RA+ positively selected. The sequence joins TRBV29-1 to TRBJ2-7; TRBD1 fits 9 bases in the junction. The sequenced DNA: TGCAGCGTGGTACGGGGACAGGGAAGTTCCTACGAGCAGTACTTC. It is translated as CSVVRGQGSSYEQYF.